The subject of this entry is one T cell receptor beta chain. The sample is drawn from a study of shared clonotypes between healthy human individuals. CD8 memory cells included CD45RO+ cells plus CCR7-negative CD45RA+ TemRA cells. The CDR3 is made up of 12 amino acids. In germline, CDR1 is KGHSH, CDR2 LQKENI. The V end was cut by 8 bases, the J end by 9 bases, with 14 bases between. As handled by the study authors: For the immunoSEQ data, sequences were junction-only without quality scores, so filtering differed. Sequencing was performed with immunoSEQ multiplex PCR; in TCRdb, only in-frame clones are kept and a portion is missing. V and J calls and clone size are those listed in that table; D and trimming were worked out from the DNA. Of just over 95,000 clones listed, less than 80% were seen once; the top ten hold about 45%.

The TCR was taken from a man aged 25 to 40 in good health. Sample: memory CD8+ T cells sorted from blood. Subset of the sample: CD45RO+ cells pooled with CCR7-negative TemRA cells. The genes are TRBV18 and TRBJ2-4; D could derive from TRBD1 or TRBD2 (6 bases each). In DNA, the CDR3 is TGTGCCAGCAAGGGGGACTTTAGCATTCAGTACTTC. Amino acid sequence: CASKGDFSIQYF.